The 5 T cell receptor beta chains given below trace back to one sample, sequenced in a study of cytomegalovirus exposure and HLA in healthy donors. Primers: 60 Vbeta forward and 13 Jbeta reverse. Sequenced by immunoSEQ multiplex PCR; TCRdb stores in-frame clones only, minus some. The specimen's table records 200,000 to 250,000 clones. Sequencing was performed on PBMCs. These receptors were taken from a girl under 10 years old in good health and CMV-seropositive.

In regard to this clone: The same CDR3 also results from other DNA sequences found in this sample. The J gene is TRBJ1-2, the V gene TRBV6-5, with D possibly being TRBD1 (6 bases). In germline, CDR1 is MNHEY, CDR2 SVGAGI. CDR3 size: 14 residues. Trimming removed 6 bases at V and 9 bases at J, with 20 bases between. The CDR3 DNA reads as TGTGCCAGCAGCAGAGGCCAGGGGATTATGCGCTACACCTTC. Protein: CASSRGQGIMRYTF.

The genes are TRBV4-1 and TRBJ1-2; TRBD1 is a possible D gene (5 bases). The CDR3 length is 11 residues. V lost 2 bases to trimming and J lost 8 bases, with 6 bases between them. CDR1 MGHRA and CDR2 YSYEKL come from the germline V gene. The CDR3 loop reads CASSQRGGYTF. DNA of the CDR3: TGCGCCAGCAGCCAAAGGGGAGGCTACACCTTC.

The V and J genes are TRBV30 and TRBJ1-6; D is unclear. The CDR3 runs to 14 residues. V shed 1 base and J shed 9 bases, with 13 bases lying between them. Germline CDR1 GTSNPN, CDR2 SVGIG (reference sequence). As DNA, the CDR3 is TGTGCCTGGAGTGGCGTGTGGTCTGGTTCACCCCTCCACTTT. Its translation: CAWSGVWSGSPLHF.

The CDR3 nucleotides are TGTGCCAGCAGCCCGCGTGGGGAGGAAGGCCAGGAGACCCAGTACTTC. As protein: CASSPRGEEGQETQYF. This rearrangement joins TRBV27 to TRBJ2-5, with a weak D call TRBD2 (6 bases). CDR1 is MNHEY and CDR2 is SMNVEV in the germline V gene (reference sequence). This CDR3 spans 16 amino acids. The germline V and J ends were trimmed by 6 bases and 5 bases, with 22 bases remaining between them.

This sequence joins TRBV9 and TRBJ1-4; 7 bases are a match to TRBD1. The junction had 3 bases not matched to a gene; V was cut back by 3 bases and J by 13 bases. The germline CDR1 and CDR2 sequences are SGDLS and YYNGEE. The CDR3 has 11 amino acids. CDR3 protein: CASSGRTGLFF. The CDR3 DNA follows: TGTGCCAGCAGCGGCAGGACAGGACTGTTTTTT.